This TCR beta chain was sequenced in a study of blood T cells in healthy people across ages. Study outcomes and limitations: Long-lived donors had more naive CD4+ cells and higher diversity than aged donors. In these data, TCR beta diversity tracked strongly with naive T cell percentage. Per million T cells, TCR beta diversity dropped about linearly as age rose.

About this clonotype itself: Its antigen is not known.

With a J-beta primer mix and a sample-barcoded 5' primer, a second PCR ran roughly 6 to 11 cycles. A single record per CDR3 protein comes from TCRdb applying MiXCR to the 5' RACE reads. The sample has some 290,000 distinct CDR3 sequences, about 25% seen once. The ends were cut back, 5 bases at V and 8 bases at J, with 10 bases in the middle. The CDR3 contains 12 residues. This sequence originates from a woman aged 70-85 years in good health. The chain links TRBV12-3 or TRBV12-4 to TRBJ2-4; D may match TRBD1 or TRBD2 (6 bases each). Sequences were obtained from blood. CDR3 bases: TGTGCCAGCAGTCCCGGGGGCCACATTCAGTACTTC. Its translation: CASSPGGHIQYF.